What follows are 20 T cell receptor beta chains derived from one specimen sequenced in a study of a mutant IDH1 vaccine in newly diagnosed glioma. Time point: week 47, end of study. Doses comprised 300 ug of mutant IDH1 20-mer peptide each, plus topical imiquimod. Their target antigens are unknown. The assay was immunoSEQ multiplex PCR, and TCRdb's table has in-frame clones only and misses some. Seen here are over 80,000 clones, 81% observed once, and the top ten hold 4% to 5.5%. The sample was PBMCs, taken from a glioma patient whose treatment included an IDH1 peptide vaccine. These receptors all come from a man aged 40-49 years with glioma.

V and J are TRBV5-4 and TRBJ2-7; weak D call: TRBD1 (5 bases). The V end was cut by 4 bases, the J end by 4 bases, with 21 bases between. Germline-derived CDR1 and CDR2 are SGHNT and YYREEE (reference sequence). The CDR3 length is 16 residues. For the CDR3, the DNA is TGTGCCAGCAGCGTCGGACACGCAAAGAGTAAATACGAGCAGTACTTC. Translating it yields CASSVGHAKSKYEQYF.

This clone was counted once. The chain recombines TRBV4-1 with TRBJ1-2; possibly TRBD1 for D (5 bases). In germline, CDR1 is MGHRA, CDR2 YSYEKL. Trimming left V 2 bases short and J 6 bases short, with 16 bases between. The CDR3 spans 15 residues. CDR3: CASSQLAGGWHGYTF. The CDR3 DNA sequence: TGCGCCAGCAGCCAACTTGCCGGGGGTTGGCATGGCTACACCTTC.

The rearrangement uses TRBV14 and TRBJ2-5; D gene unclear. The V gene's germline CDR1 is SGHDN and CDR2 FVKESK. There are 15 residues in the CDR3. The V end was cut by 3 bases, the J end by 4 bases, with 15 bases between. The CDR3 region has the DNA TGTGCCAGCAGCCAGAGGCGCCCAACCGGAGAGACCCAGTACTTC. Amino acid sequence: CASSQRRPTGETQYF.

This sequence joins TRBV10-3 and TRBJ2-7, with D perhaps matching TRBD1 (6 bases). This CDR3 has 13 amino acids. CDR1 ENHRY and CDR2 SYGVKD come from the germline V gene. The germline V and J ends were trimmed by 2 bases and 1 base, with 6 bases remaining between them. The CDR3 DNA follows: TGTGCCATCAGTGAGGACAGGTCCTACGAGCAGTACTTC. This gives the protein CAISEDRSYEQYF.

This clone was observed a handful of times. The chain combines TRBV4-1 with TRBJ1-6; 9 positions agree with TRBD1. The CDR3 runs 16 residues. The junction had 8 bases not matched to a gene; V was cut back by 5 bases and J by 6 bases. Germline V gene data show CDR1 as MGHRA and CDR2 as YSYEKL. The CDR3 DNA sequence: TGCGCCAGCAGCTCAACCGGACAGGGGCCTAATTCACCCCTCCACTTT. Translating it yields CASSSTGQGPNSPLHF.

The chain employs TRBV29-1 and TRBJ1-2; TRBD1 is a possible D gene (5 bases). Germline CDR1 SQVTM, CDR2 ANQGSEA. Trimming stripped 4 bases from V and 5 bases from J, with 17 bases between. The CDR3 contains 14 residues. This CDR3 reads CSVVQGVGPYGYTF. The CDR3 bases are TGCAGCGTTGTTCAGGGAGTGGGTCCGTATGGCTACACCTTC.

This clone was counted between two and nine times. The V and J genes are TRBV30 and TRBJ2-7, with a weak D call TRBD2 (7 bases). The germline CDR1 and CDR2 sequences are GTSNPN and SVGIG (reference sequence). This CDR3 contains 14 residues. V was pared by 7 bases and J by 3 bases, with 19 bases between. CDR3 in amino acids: CASTGGGGRYEQYF. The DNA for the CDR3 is TGTGCCTCAACGGGGGGCGGGGGCCGCTACGAGCAGTACTTC.

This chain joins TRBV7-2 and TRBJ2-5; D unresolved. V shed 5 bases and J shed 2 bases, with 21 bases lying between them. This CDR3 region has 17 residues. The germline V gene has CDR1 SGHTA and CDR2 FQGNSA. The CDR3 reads CASSLGQRTGRQETQYF. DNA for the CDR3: TGTGCCAGCAGCCTCGGGCAACGGACCGGCAGACAAGAGACCCAGTACTTC. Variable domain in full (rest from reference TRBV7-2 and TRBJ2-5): GAGVSQSPSNKVTEKGKDVELRCDPISGHTALYWYRQSLGQGLEFLIYFQGNSAPDKSGLPSDRFSAERTGGSVSTLTIQRTQQEDSAVYLCASSLGQRTGRQETQYFGPGTRLLVL.

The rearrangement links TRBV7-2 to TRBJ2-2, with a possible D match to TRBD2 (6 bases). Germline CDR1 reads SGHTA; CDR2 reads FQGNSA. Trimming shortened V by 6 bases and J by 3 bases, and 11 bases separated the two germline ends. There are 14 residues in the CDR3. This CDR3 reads CASRRDFDTGELFF. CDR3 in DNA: TGTGCCAGCAGGAGGGACTTCGACACCGGGGAGCTGTTTTTT.

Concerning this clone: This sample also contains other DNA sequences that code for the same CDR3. The CDR3 DNA is TGTGCCACTCAAGAGGGGGCGGCCCAGCAGTACTTC. As protein: CATQEGAAQQYF. The V and J genes are TRBV19 and TRBJ2-7; TRBD1 aligns across 7 bases. V trimming: 10 bases; J trimming: 8 bases; junction bases outside the gene matches: 11. Germline assignment: CDR1 LNHDA and CDR2 SQIVND (reference sequence). The CDR3 contains 12 residues.

The CDR3 reads CAWSHLGWAGPNSGANVLTF. CDR3 DNA: TGTGCCTGGAGCCACCTGGGGTGGGCGGGGCCAAACTCTGGGGCCAACGTCCTGACTTTC. The rearrangement joins TRBV30 to TRBJ2-6, with D possibly matching TRBD2 (6 bases). The CDR3 is made up of 20 amino acids. V lost 3 bases, J lost 0 bases, and 24 bases lay in between. Germline CDR1 is GTSNPN and CDR2 is SVGIG (reference sequence).

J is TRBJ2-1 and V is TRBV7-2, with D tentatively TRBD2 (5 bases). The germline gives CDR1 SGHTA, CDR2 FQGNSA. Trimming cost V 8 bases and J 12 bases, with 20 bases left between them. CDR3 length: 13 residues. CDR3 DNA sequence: TGTGCCAGCGGGGTGGGCGGGCCTGCCTGGCAGTTCTTC. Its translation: CASGVGGPAWQFF.

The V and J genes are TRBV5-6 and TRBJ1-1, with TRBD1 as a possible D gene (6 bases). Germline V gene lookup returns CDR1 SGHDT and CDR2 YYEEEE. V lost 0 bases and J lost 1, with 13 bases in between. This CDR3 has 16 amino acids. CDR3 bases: TGTGCCAGCAGCTTGGCGGCGGGGGCCAAGAACACTGAAGCTTTCTTT. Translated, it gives CASSLAAGAKNTEAFF.

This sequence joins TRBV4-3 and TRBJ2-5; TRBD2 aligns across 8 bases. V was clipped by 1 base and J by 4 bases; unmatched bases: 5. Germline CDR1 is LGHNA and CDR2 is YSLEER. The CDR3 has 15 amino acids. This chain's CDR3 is CASSQAGGTRETQYF. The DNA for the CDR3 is TGCGCCAGCAGCCAAGCTGGGGGGACTAGAGAGACCCAGTACTTC.

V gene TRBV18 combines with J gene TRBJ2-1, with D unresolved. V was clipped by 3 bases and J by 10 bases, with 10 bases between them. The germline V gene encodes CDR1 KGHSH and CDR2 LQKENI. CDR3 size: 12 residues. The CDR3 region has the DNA TGTGCCAGCTCACCGTTCGGAACCGAGCAGTTCTTC. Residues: CASSPFGTEQFF.

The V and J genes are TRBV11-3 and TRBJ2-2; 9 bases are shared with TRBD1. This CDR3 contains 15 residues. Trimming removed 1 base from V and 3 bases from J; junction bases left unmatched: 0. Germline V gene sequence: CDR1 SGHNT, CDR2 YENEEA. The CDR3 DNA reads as TGTGCCAGCAGCTTAGGGGACAGGGACACCGGGGAGCTGTTTTTT. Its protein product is CASSLGDRDTGELFF.

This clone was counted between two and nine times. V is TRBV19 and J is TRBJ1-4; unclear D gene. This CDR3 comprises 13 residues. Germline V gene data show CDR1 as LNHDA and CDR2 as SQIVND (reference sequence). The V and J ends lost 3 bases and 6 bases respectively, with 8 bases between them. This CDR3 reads CASSIPGDEKLFF. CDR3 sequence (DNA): TGTGCCAGTAGTATTCCCGGAGATGAAAAACTGTTTTTT.

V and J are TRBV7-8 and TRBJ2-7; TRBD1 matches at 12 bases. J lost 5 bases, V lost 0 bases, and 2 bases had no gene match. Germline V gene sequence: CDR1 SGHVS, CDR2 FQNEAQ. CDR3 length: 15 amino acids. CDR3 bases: TGTGCCAGCAGCTTAGCAGGGACAGGGGGCCACGAGCAGTACTTC. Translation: CASSLAGTGGHEQYF. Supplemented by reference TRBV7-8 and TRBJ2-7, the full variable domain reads GAGVSQSPRYKVAKRGQDVALRCDPISGHVSLFWYQQALGQGPEFLTYFQNEAQLDKSGLPSDRFFAERPEGSVSTLKIQRTQQEDSAVYLCASSLAGTGGHEQYFGPGTRLTVT.

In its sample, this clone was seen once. This CDR3 is CASSLDLWQAYEQYF. Here the CDR3 DNA reads TGTGCCAGCAGCTTAGATCTGTGGCAGGCCTACGAGCAGTACTTC. This sequence joins TRBV11-2 and TRBJ2-7, with D unresolved. Germline CDR1 SGHAT, CDR2 FQNNGV. The V end was cut by 0 bases, the J end by 2 bases, with 11 bases between. This CDR3 has 15 residues.

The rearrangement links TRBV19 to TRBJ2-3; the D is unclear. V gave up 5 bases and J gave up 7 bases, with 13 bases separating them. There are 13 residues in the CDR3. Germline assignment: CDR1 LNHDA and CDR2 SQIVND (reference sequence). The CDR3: CASSPQVRNTQYF. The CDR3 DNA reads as TGTGCCAGTAGTCCTCAGGTTCGAAATACGCAGTATTTT. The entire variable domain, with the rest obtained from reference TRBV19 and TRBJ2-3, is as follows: DGGITQSPKYLFRKEGQNVTLSCEQNLNHDAMYWYRQDPGQGLRLIYYSQIVNDFQKGDIAEGYSVSREKKESFPLTVTSAQKNPTAFYLCASSPQVRNTQYFGPGTRLTVL.